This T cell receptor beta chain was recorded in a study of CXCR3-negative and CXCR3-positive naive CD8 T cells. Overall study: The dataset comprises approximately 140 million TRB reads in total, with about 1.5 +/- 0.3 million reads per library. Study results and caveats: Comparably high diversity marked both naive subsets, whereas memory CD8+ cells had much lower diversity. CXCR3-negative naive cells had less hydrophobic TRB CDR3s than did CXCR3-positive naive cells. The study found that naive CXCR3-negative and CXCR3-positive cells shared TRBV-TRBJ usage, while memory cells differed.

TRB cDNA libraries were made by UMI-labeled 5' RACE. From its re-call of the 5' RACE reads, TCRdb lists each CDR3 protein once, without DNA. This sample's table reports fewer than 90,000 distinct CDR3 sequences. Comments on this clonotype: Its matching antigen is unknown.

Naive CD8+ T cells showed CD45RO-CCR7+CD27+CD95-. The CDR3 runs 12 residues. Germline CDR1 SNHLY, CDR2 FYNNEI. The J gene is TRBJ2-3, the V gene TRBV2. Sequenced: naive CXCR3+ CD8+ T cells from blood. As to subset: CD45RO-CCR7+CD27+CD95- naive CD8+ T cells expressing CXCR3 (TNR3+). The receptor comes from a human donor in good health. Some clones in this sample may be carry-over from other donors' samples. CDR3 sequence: CASSEMRDTQYF.